This T cell receptor (beta chain) was obtained from a study of T cell changes during pregnancy in multiple sclerosis. The protocol was immunoSEQ multiplex PCR, while the TCRdb copy is restricted to in-frame clones and leaves out a portion. This table has about 70,000 clones, around nine tenths appearing once. The ends were cut back, 5 bases at V and 3 bases at J, with 16 bases in the middle. The CDR3 runs 16 residues. Looked up from germline, CDR1 is LNHNV and CDR2 is YYDKDF (reference sequence). The chain is built from TRBV15 and TRBJ2-2, with a tentative D call TRBD2 (5 bases). The sample in question was peripheral blood, obtained in the second trimester of pregnancy. The TCR was taken from a female donor in good health, enrolled as a control in a pregnancy study. CDR3 DNA sequence: TGTGCCACCAGCCTTTTCGAGACGAGGGACACCGGGGAGCTGTTTTTT. Residues: CATSLFETRDTGELFF. Complete variable domain (other parts from reference TRBV15 and TRBJ2-2): DAMVIQNPRYQVTQFGKPVTLSCSQTLNHNVMYWYQQKSSQAPKLLFHYYDKDFNNEADTPDNFQSRRPNTSFCFLDIRSPGLGDTAMYLCATSLFETRDTGELFFGEGSRLTVL.